The clone carrying this T cell receptor beta chain was observed many times. This entry is derived from a study of T-cell reconstitution after alpha-beta-depleted transplantation in children. CDR3 length equals 16 residues. V was pared by 6 bases and J by 2 bases, with 12 bases of the junction left unmatched. Germline CDR1 MDHEN, CDR2 SYDVKM. As it was prepared, the TCRbeta library received unique molecular identifiers. TCRdb used MiXCR to reprocess the PCR reads, holding one entry per CDR3 protein. The profile shows 190,000 or so distinct CDR3 sequences, roughly 6.8% of them singletons. The receptor's source is a human donor who donated a stem cell graft to a child with Wiskott-Aldrich syndrome. The sample consisted of PBMCs from the stem cell graft donor, taken from the stem cell graft. This sequence joins TRBV28 and TRBJ2-5, with 7 bases that match TRBD1. DNA of the CDR3: TGTGCCAGCAGCCACAACTCACCGGGACAGCAAGAGACCCAGTACTTC. Translating gives CASSHNSPGQQETQYF.